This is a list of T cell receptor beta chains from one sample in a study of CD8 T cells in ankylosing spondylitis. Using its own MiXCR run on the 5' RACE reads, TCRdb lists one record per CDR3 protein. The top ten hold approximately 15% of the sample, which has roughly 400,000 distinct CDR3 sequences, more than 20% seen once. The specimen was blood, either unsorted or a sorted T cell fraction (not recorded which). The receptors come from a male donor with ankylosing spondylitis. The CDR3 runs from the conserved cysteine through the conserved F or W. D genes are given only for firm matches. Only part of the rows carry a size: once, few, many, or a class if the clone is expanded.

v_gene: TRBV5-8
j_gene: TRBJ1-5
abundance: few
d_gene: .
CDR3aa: CASSRPGSSNQPQHF
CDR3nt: TGTGCCAGCTCTCGACCAGGGTCTAGCAATCAGCCCCAGCATTTT

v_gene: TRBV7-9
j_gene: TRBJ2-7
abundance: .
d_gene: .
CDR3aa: CASSLGDSREQYF
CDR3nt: TGTGCCAGCAGCTTAGGGGATTCCAGGGAGCAGTACTTC

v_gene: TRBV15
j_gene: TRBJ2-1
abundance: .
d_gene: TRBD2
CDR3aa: CATSRGLAGVYNEQFF
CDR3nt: TGTGCCACCAGCAGGGGACTAGCGGGAGTCTACAATGAGCAGTTCTTC

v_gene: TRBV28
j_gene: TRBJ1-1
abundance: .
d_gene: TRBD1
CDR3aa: CASSLSRGANTEAFF
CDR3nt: TGTGCCAGCAGTTTATCCAGGGGGGCCAACACTGAAGCTTTCTTT

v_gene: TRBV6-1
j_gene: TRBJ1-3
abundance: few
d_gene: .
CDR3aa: CASSDPAATSGNTIYF
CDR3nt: TGTGCCAGCAGTGACCCTGCAGCGACGAGCGGGAACACCATATATTTT

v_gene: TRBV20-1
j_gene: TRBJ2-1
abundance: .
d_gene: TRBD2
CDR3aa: CSARGETSGREQFF
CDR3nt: TGCAGTGCTAGAGGGGAGACTAGCGGGAGAGAGCAGTTCTTC

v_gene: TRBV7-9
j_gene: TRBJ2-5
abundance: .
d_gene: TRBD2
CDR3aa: CASMSSGRVRETQYF
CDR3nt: TGTGCCAGCATGTCTAGCGGGAGGGTACGGGAGACCCAGTACTTC

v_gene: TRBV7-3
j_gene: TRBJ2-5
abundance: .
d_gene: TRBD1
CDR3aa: CASSLGTGHQETQYF
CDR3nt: TGTGCCAGCAGCTTAGGGACAGGACACCAAGAGACCCAGTACTTC

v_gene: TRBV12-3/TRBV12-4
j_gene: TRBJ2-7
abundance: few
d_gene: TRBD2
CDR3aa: CASSRTSGSGEQYF
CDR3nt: TGTGCCAGCAGTAGGACTAGCGGGAGTGGAGAGCAGTACTTC

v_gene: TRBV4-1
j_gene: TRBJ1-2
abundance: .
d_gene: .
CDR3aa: CASSQEIQGRPRGYTF
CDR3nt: TGCGCCAGCAGCCAAGAGATACAGGGACGTCCTCGAGGCTACACCTTC

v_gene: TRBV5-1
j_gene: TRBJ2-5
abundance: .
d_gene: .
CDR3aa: CASRESETQYF
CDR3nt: TGCGCCAGCAGAGAATCAGAGACCCAGTACTTC

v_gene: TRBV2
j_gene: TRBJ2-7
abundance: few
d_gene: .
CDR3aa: CASSVRYEQYF
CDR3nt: TGTGCCAGCAGTGTTAGATACGAGCAGTACTTC

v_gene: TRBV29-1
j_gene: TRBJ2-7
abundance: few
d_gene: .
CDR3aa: CSVGVSSYEQYF
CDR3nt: TGCAGCGTTGGAGTGAGCTCCTACGAGCAGTACTTC

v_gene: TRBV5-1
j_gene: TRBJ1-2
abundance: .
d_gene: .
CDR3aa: CASSLEVEVGYTF
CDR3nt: TGCGCCAGCAGCTTGGAGGTCGAGGTGGGCTACACCTTC

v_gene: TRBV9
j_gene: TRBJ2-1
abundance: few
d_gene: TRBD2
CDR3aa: CASTKRGQTYNEQFF
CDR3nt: TGTGCCTCGACCAAGCGGGGGCAAACGTATAATGAGCAGTTCTTC

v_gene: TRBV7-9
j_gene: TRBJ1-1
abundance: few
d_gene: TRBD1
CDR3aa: CASSWDRVNTEAFF
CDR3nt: TGTGCCAGCAGCTGGGACAGGGTGAACACTGAAGCTTTCTTT

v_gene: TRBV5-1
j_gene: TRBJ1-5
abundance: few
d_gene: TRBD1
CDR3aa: CASSLGQGWNQPQHF
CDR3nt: TGCGCCAGCAGCCTAGGACAGGGCTGGAATCAGCCCCAGCATTTT